This T cell receptor beta chain is from a study of a mutant IDH1 vaccine in newly diagnosed glioma. As for the study in general: Patients were started on vaccination 4-6 weeks after radiotherapy alone, or with temozolomide cycles. A roughly 60% male, approximately 40% female split and a mean age of roughly 44 years characterized treated patients. Therapy received beforehand was radiotherapy, temozolomide, or both, with most patients given both.

A note on this clone: Its antigen is undetermined.

Study results and caveats: Vaccine-induced responses were seen in about 93% of patients, spanning several MHC alleles.

Produced via immunoSEQ multiplex PCR; TCRdb's table is partial and in-frame only. The sample includes under 150,000 clones, about 82% of them seen just once. Time point indicated: week 11, during vaccination. Vaccination used 300 ug of mutant IDH1 20-mer peptide per dose, with topical imiquimod. Germline V CDR1 and CDR2: SGHVS, FNYEAQ. V was pared by 5 bases and J by 5 bases, with 19 bases between. CDR3 length: 17 residues. The source was PBMCs, collected from a glioma patient whose treatment included an IDH1 peptide vaccine. The rearrangement joins TRBV7-6 to TRBJ1-6, with D possibly TRBD1 on 5 matching bases. The TCR was taken from a man aged 40-49 years with glioma. The CDR3 loop reads CASSRGAASQHNSPLHF. CDR3 nucleotides: TGTGCCAGCAGCCGCGGGGCGGCGTCTCAACATAATTCACCCCTCCACTTT.